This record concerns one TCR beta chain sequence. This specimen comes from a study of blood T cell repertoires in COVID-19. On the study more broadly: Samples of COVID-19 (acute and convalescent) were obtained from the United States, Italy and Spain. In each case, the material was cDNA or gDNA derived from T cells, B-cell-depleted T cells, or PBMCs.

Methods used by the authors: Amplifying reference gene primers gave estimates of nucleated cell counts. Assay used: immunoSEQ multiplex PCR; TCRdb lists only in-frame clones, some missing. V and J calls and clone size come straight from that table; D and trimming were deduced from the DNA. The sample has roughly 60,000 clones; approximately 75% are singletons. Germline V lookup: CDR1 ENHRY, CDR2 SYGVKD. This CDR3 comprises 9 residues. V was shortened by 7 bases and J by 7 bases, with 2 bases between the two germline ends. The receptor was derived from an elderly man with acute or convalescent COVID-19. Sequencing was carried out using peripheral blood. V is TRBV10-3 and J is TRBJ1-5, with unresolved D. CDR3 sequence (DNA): TGTGCCATCACGCAGCCCCAGCATTTT. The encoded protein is CAITQPQHF.